This TCR beta chain is drawn from a study of cytomegalovirus exposure and HLA in healthy donors. With 60 Vbeta and 13 Jbeta primers, the PCR was carried out. Assay: immunoSEQ multiplex PCR; the TCRdb copy retains only in-frame clones and omits some. The data show around 90,000 clones, roughly 85% seen once. Those who donated were healthy bone marrow donors. The germline V and J ends were trimmed by 2 bases and 5 bases, with 15 bases remaining between them. Germline CDR1 reads SNHLY; CDR2 reads FYNNEI. This CDR3 comprises 15 residues. The sequence was obtained from a man aged 40-55 years in good health and CMV-seropositive. The V gene is TRBV2, the J gene TRBJ2-5, with TRBD2 as a possible D gene (6 bases). The sequenced sample was PBMCs. CDR3 sequence (DNA): TGTGCCAGCAGTGAATTATGGGGGAGGAGGGAGACCCAGTACTTC. This gives the protein CASSELWGRRETQYF.